This entry lists 24 T cell receptor beta chains sequenced from one sample in a study of Tregs in tolerant kidney transplant recipients. TCRdb's copy holds only in-frame clones and misses some; the assay was immunoSEQ multiplex PCR. Of under 100,000 clones in the sample, more than 90% were seen once. Sequenced: CD8+ T cells from blood. The receptors were gathered from a human donor in good health.

The J gene is TRBJ2-7, the V gene TRBV25-1; TRBD2 is a possible D gene (6 bases). This CDR3 comprises 17 residues. Germline loops: CDR1 MGHDK, CDR2 SYGVNS. Trimming shortened V by 6 bases and J by 3 bases, and 24 bases separated the two germline ends. The CDR3 protein is CASSPPAGLSSIYEQYF. CDR3 sequence (DNA): TGTGCCAGCAGCCCCCCCGCGGGGCTATCCTCCATCTACGAGCAGTACTTC.

The chain joins TRBV4-1 to TRBJ1-3, with D uncertain. V was pared by 1 base and J by 6 bases, with 16 bases between. CDR1 is MGHRA, CDR2 YSYEKL, per germline. This CDR3 has 16 residues. CDR3 bases: TGCGCCAGCAGCCAAGTAGAGGGCCGCGGTAAAAACACCATATATTTT. Translated: CASSQVEGRGKNTIYF.

The rearrangement joins TRBV6-1 to TRBJ2-1; D call uncertain. The CDR3 consists of 14 residues. V was cut by 0 bases and J by 6 bases, with 9 bases left in between. Germline CDR1 reads MNHNS; CDR2 reads SASEGT. The CDR3 DNA reads TGTGCCAGCAGTGAAGCTGCCCTGCGCAATGAGCAGTTCTTC. It translates to CASSEAALRNEQFF.

On this clone itself: The germline gene is not matched at one end of the junction; a read error may be the cause. CDR3 loop: CASSLAGSTGETQYF. The CDR3 DNA reads as TGTGCTAGCAGCTTAGCGGGCAGTACGGGAGAGACCCAGTACTTC. The chain links TRBV7-7 to TRBJ2-5; 7 positions agree with TRBD2. CDR3 length: 15 amino acids. Per germline, CDR1 SSHAT and CDR2 FNYEAQ (reference sequence). Using reference TRBV7-7 and TRBJ2-5 for the parts outside the CDR3, the full variable domain is GAGVSQSPRYKVTKRGQDVTLRCDPISSHATLYWYQQALGQGPEFLTYFNYEAQPDKSGLPSDRFSAERPEGSISTLTIQRTEQRDSAMYRCASSLAGSTGETQYFGPGTRLLVL.

The chain couples TRBV21-1 to TRBJ2-7; the D segment call TRBD1 is taken from the table without a DNA check. TRBV21-1 is tagged as a pseudogene. The CDR3 runs to 16 residues. CDR3 protein: CASSKAPGTDNYEQYF. CDR3 in DNA: TGTGCCAGCAGCAAAGCCCCCGGGACAGATAATTACGAGCAGTACTTC.

The rearrangement uses TRBV5-6 and TRBJ2-2; the match to TRBD1 covers 9 bases. V trimming: 4 bases; J trimming: 5 bases; junction bases outside the gene matches: 6. Germline values: CDR1 SGHDT, CDR2 YYEEEE. The CDR3 sequence is 15 residues long. CDR3 coding DNA: TGTGCCAGCAGCCCGGACAGGGGCATAACCGGGGAGCTGTTTTTT. It encodes CASSPDRGITGELFF.

The rearrangement links TRBV19 to TRBJ1-5, with 8 bases fitting TRBD1. J was trimmed by 4 bases and V by 3 bases; bases with no gene match: 5. Germline CDR1 and CDR2: LNHDA and SQIVND (reference sequence). The CDR3 runs to 15 residues. The CDR3 is CASSINGDRNQPQHF. The CDR3 DNA sequence: TGTGCCAGTAGTATTAACGGGGACAGGAATCAGCCCCAGCATTTT.

The V gene is TRBV19, the J gene TRBJ1-5, with D hard to call. This CDR3 contains 14 residues. Between the trimmed V and J ends, which lost 2 bases and 7 bases, there was a span of 12 bases. Germline loops: CDR1 LNHDA, CDR2 SQIVND (reference sequence). The chain's CDR3 is CASSIREEGQPQHF. CDR3 nucleotide sequence: TGTGCCAGTAGTATAAGGGAGGAAGGACAGCCCCAGCATTTT.

V gene TRBV30 combines with J gene TRBJ2-6; D is perhaps TRBD1 (5 bases). Trimming removed 4 bases from V and 1 base from J, with 8 bases in between. Germline V gives CDR1 GTSNPN, CDR2 SVGIG (reference sequence). This CDR3 is 14 amino acids long. CDR3 residues: CAWIRVSGANVLTF. Here the CDR3 DNA reads TGTGCCTGGATCAGGGTGTCTGGGGCCAACGTCCTGACTTTC.

This chain connects TRBV6-4 to TRBJ2-1, with no clear D. Germline CDR1 reads MRHNA; CDR2 reads SNTAGT. The V gene lost 3 bases and the J gene lost 12 bases, with 15 bases spanning the gap. The CDR3 has 13 residues. The CDR3 reads CASSETLFGRQFF. The CDR3 DNA reads as TGTGCCAGCAGTGAAACACTGTTTGGGCGGCAGTTCTTC.

The chain carries TRBV7-2 and TRBJ2-1, with a tentative D call TRBD1 (6 bases). V lost 2 bases, J lost 8 bases, and 19 bases lay in between. Germline loops: CDR1 SGHTA, CDR2 FQGNSA. The CDR3 runs to 16 residues. The CDR3 DNA sequence: TGTGCCAGCAGCTTAATGGGGGCCCAAGCGTTCGATGAGCAGTTCTTC. It specifies CASSLMGAQAFDEQFF.

V is TRBV5-5 and J is TRBJ1-2; 11 bases fit TRBD1. The CDR3 totals 13 residues. Germline V gives CDR1 SGHKS, CDR2 YYEKEE (reference sequence). The junction had 2 bases not matched to a gene; V was cut back by 4 bases and J by 6 bases. This CDR3 is CASSAGQGDGYTF. CDR3 nucleotide sequence: TGTGCCAGCAGCGCGGGACAGGGGGATGGCTACACCTTC. The full variable domain, completed using reference TRBV5-5 and TRBJ1-2, is DAGVTQSPTHLIKTRGQQVTLRCSPISGHKSVSWYQQVLGQGPQFIFQYYEKEERGRGNFPDRFSARQFPNYSSELNVNALLLGDSALYLCASSAGQGDGYTFGSGTRLTVV.

Relative to its sample, this clone is medium-sized. V usage is TRBV6-4 and J usage is TRBJ1-5; 7 nucleotides agree with TRBD1. V lost 3 bases to trimming and J lost 3 bases; unmatched junction nucleotides: 2. The germline gives CDR1 MRHNA, CDR2 SNTAGT. The CDR3 extends over 14 amino acids. The CDR3 nucleotides are TGTGCCAGCAGTGAAACAGGGGACAATCAGCCCCAGCATTTT. This encodes CASSETGDNQPQHF.

The J gene is TRBJ1-1, the V gene TRBV2; D unresolved. Trimming took 7 bases from V and 11 from J, leaving 17 bases between them. The CDR3 runs to 12 residues. Germline CDR1 reads SNHLY; CDR2 reads FYNNEI. This CDR3 is CASTLPLPSAFF. CDR3 DNA: TGTGCCAGCACCTTGCCCCTCCCGAGCGCTTTCTTT.

The chain has TRBV12-5 and TRBJ1-2, with D uncertain. The CDR3 is 15 amino acids. With 6 bases removed from V and 4 bases from J, the gap between germline ends came to 18 bases. Germline CDR1 LGHNT, CDR2 FRNRAP. This CDR3 is CASGPSHAVVYGYTF. In DNA form, the CDR3 reads TGTGCTAGTGGACCCTCCCACGCGGTCGTCTATGGCTACACCTTC.

The chain uses TRBV10-2 and TRBJ2-1, with TRBD2 identical over 9 bases. Germline CDR1 reads WSHSY; CDR2 reads SAAADI. V lost 6 bases, J lost 6 bases, and 15 bases stayed unmatched. CDR3 size: 17 residues. The CDR3: CASRDDSLAGVRNEQFF. CDR3 coding DNA: TGCGCCAGCAGGGACGACAGTTTAGCGGGGGTTCGCAATGAGCAGTTCTTC.

The chain links TRBV12-5 to TRBJ2-7, with TRBD1 identical over 8 bases. The CDR3 spans 16 residues. The V gene end was trimmed by 6 bases and the J gene end by 5 bases; junction bases not matched to a gene: 15. Germline assignment: CDR1 LGHNT and CDR2 FRNRAP. CDR3: CASGLTPRTGRNEQYF. In DNA, the CDR3 is TGTGCTAGTGGCCTCACCCCCAGGACAGGGCGCAACGAGCAGTACTTC.

The rearrangement links TRBV19 to TRBJ1-5, with D maybe TRBD1 (6 bases). Between the trimmed V and J ends, which lost 0 bases and 6 bases, there was a span of 12 bases. The CDR3 extends over 15 amino acids. Per germline, CDR1 LNHDA and CDR2 SQIVND (reference sequence). The CDR3 DNA reads TGTGCCAGTAGTATAGAAGGCAGGGGCCCTCAGCCCCAGCATTTT. Translating gives CASSIEGRGPQPQHF.

The CDR3 DNA is TGTGCCAGCAGTTTAGTGACAGGGGGCTTAGAGACCCAGTACTTC. It codes for CASSLVTGGLETQYF. The chain couples TRBV27 to TRBJ2-5; 10 nucleotides match TRBD1. CDR1 and CDR2 from the germline V gene are MNHEY and SMNVEV (reference sequence). The CDR3 runs to 15 residues. Germline trimming cut 2 bases from V and 4 bases from J; bases unmatched to any gene: 4.

This chain links TRBV12-5 with TRBJ2-7, with 8 bases matching TRBD1. The length of the CDR3 is 17 residues. V trimming: 6 bases; J trimming: 2 bases; junction bases outside the gene matches: 15. Germline assignment: CDR1 LGHNT and CDR2 FRNRAP. The DNA for the CDR3 is TGTGCTAGTGGCTGGTTTTCACCGGGACAGGAGACCTACGAGCAGTACTTC. This gives the protein CASGWFSPGQETYEQYF.

This clone is a singleton in its sample. The chain employs TRBV5-1 and TRBJ1-2; tentative D call: TRBD1 (6 bases). The CDR3 is made up of 12 amino acids. The germline V gene has CDR1 SGHRS and CDR2 YFSETQ. The ends were cut back, 3 bases at V and 11 bases at J, with 14 bases in the middle. The CDR3 bases are TGCGCCAGCAGCTACTCCACAGGGTCTTACACCTTC. It translates to CASSYSTGSYTF.

The rearrangement uses TRBV6-5 and TRBJ1-1; no clear D. Trimming removed 4 bases at V and 3 bases at J, with 12 bases between. Germline lookup yields CDR1 MNHEY and CDR2 SVGAGI. This CDR3 is 14 amino acids long. CDR3 in amino acids: CASSLGPPHTEAFF. CDR3 in DNA: TGTGCCAGCAGTTTGGGCCCACCACACACTGAAGCTTTCTTT.

This chain links TRBV27 with TRBJ2-7; D gene unclear. Germline assignment: CDR1 MNHEY and CDR2 SMNVEV (reference sequence). V was trimmed by 1 base and J by 0 bases, leaving 7 bases between them. The CDR3 spans 14 residues. The CDR3 DNA is TGTGCCAGCAGTTTATGGACGGGCTCCTACGAGCAGTACTTC. Protein sequence: CASSLWTGSYEQYF.

J is TRBJ1-1 and V is TRBV6-1; unclear D gene. This CDR3 contains 16 residues. Germline V gene lookup returns CDR1 MNHNS and CDR2 SASEGT. Trimming pared 2 bases from V and 3 bases from J, leaving 16 bases between. This chain's CDR3 is CASSEPFPSLDTEAFF. The DNA for the CDR3 is TGTGCCAGCAGTGAACCTTTTCCCTCTTTGGACACTGAAGCTTTCTTT.